This passage covers 16 T cell receptor beta chains from one sample sequenced in a study of regulatory T cells in long-lasting Graves disease. Building of the TCR beta libraries involved iRepertoire HTBI primers and Arm-PCR of CDR3 regions. TCRdb re-derived calls from the multiplex PCR reads in MiXCR, one entry per CDR3 protein. Of roughly 400,000 distinct CDR3 sequences listed, around 23% are singletons. Time point in this sample: persistent/refractory GD, antithyroid drugs over 5 years with positive TRAb. With RNA extracted from PBMCs as input, the TCR library was made. Sequencing was performed on peripheral blood mononuclear cells (PBMCs), taken when the disease was refractory, from a patient treated with antithyroid drugs. The receptors were sampled from a female donor with Graves disease.

This clonotype was seen a few times. The V and J genes are TRBV20-1 and TRBJ2-5, with TRBD1 as a possible D gene (7 bases). Germline lookup yields CDR1 DFQATT and CDR2 SNEGSKA (reference sequence). V was pared by 0 bases and J by 1 base, with 21 bases between. This CDR3 is 18 amino acids long. CDR3 amino acids: CSARDLGGGEGFQETQYF. CDR3 sequence (DNA): TGCAGTGCTAGAGATTTAGGAGGGGGCGAAGGGTTCCAAGAGACCCAGTACTTC.

This clonotype came up many times. The V and J genes are TRBV15 and TRBJ1-1; a possible D gene is TRBD1 (5 bases). The V gene lost 0 bases and the J gene lost 1 base, with 15 bases spanning the gap. Germline V gene data show CDR1 as LNHNV and CDR2 as YYDKDF (reference sequence). The CDR3 runs to 17 residues. The CDR3 DNA follows: TGTGCCACCAGCAGAGATCCATGGGCAGGGTGGAACACTGAAGCTTTCTTT. It is translated as CATSRDPWAGWNTEAFF.

Many counts were recorded for this clonotype. The rearrangement uses TRBV28 and TRBJ2-5; weak D call: TRBD2 (6 bases). Germline-derived CDR1 and CDR2 are MDHEN and SYDVKM. CDR3 size: 16 residues. V dropped 5 bases and J dropped 1 base, with 17 bases sitting between them. The CDR3: CASSPRGSGRQETQYF. CDR3 DNA: TGTGCCAGCAGTCCCCGGGGTAGCGGACGCCAAGAGACCCAGTACTTC.

The chain uses TRBV27 and TRBJ2-1; D is ambiguous. The CDR3 runs 14 residues. CDR1 is MNHEY, CDR2 SMNVEV, per germline (reference sequence). Trimming pared 2 bases from V and 3 bases from J, leaving 8 bases between. CDR3 in amino acids: CASSLVDHYNEQFF. The CDR3 bases are TGTGCCAGCAGTTTAGTGGACCACTACAATGAGCAGTTCTTC.

This clonotype has a count of ten or more. The chain combines TRBV11-1 with TRBJ1-6; 7 positions agree with TRBD1. V lost 0 bases to trimming and J lost 7 bases; unmatched junction nucleotides: 3. In germline, CDR1 is SGHAT, CDR2 FQDESV (reference sequence). The CDR3 length is 15 residues. The CDR3 protein is CASSLAGTENSPLHF. CDR3 DNA sequence: TGTGCCAGCAGCTTAGCGGGGACAGAGAATTCACCCCTCCACTTT.

This clonotype was seen repeatedly, ten times or more. The V gene is TRBV3-1, the J gene TRBJ2-7, with 10 bases matching TRBD1. The CDR3 covers 14 residues. Germline CDR1 and CDR2: LGHDT and YNNKEL (reference sequence). V trimming: 5 bases; J trimming: 4 bases; junction bases outside the gene matches: 5. This CDR3 is CASSETGGAYEQYF. DNA of the CDR3: TGTGCCAGCAGCGAGACAGGGGGCGCGTACGAGCAGTACTTC.

This clonotype came up many times. The chain uses TRBV28 and TRBJ1-5; 10 nucleotides line up with TRBD1. Germline V gene sequence: CDR1 MDHEN, CDR2 SYDVKM. V gave up 4 bases and J gave up 6 bases; unmatched junction bases: 3. This CDR3 has 14 residues. The CDR3 here is CASSYGQGGQPQHF. CDR3 nucleotide sequence: TGTGCCAGCAGTTATGGACAGGGGGGTCAGCCCCAGCATTTT.

The chain combines TRBV5-4 with TRBJ2-2; TRBD1 matches 7 bases. This CDR3 comprises 14 residues. Looked up from germline, CDR1 is SGHNT and CDR2 is YYREEE (reference sequence). J was trimmed by 3 bases and V by 3 bases; bases with no gene match: 2. The CDR3 DNA sequence: TGTGCCAGCAGCTGGGACAGACACACCGGGGAGCTGTTTTTT. Translation: CASSWDRHTGELFF.

As to this clonotype: This clone may be a read error of a much larger clone one base away. The chain has TRBV12-3 or TRBV12-4 and TRBJ1-5, with D perhaps matching TRBD1 (5 bases). With 8 bases removed from V and 5 bases from J, the gap between germline ends came to 19 bases. This CDR3 is built from 15 residues. CDR3 loop: CASGQYRRGDQPQHF. CDR3 sequence (DNA): TGTGCCAGCGGTCAGTACAGGCGAGGGGATCAGCCCCAGCATTTT.

This clonotype has more than one count but fewer than ten. The chain links TRBV5-1 to TRBJ2-2; D may be TRBD1 or TRBD2 (6 bases each). Germline CDR1 SGHRS, CDR2 YFSETQ. Deletions cut 2 bases from V and 8 bases from J, with 22 bases between. This CDR3 comprises 17 residues. The CDR3 region has the DNA TGCGCCAGCAGCTTTGACCCGGGGGCAGGGGAGAGAGGGGAGCTGTTTTTT. It encodes CASSFDPGAGERGELFF.

Note on this clonotype: This may stem from a read error, because a much larger clone lies one nucleotide away. The chain couples TRBV28 to TRBJ2-7, with D possibly being TRBD1 (6 bases). The CDR3 extends over 14 amino acids. Germline CDR1 MDHEN, CDR2 SYDVKM. CDR3 bases: TGTGCCGGCAGTGTACGGGACAATTCCTACGAGCAGTACTTC. It codes for CAGSVRDNSYEQYF.

Many counts were recorded for this clonotype. The J gene is TRBJ2-5, the V gene TRBV12-3 or TRBV12-4; either TRBD1 or TRBD2 may supply D (5 bases each). V was clipped by 7 bases and J by 4 bases, with 10 bases between them. This CDR3 is built from 12 residues. The CDR3 DNA reads TGTGCCAGCACGGGGCAGGGAGAGACCCAGTACTTC. Amino acid sequence: CASTGQGETQYF.

The chain couples TRBV5-6 to TRBJ1-5; TRBD1 matches at 11 bases. V trimming: 1 base; J trimming: 7 bases; junction bases outside the gene matches: 10. Germline lookup yields CDR1 SGHDT and CDR2 YYEEEE. The CDR3 loop spans 17 amino acids. CDR3: CASSLLGDRGGDQPQHF. In DNA form, the CDR3 reads TGTGCCAGCAGCTTGTTAGGGGACAGGGGGGGAGACCAGCCCCAGCATTTT.

This clonotype appeared many times. The V and J genes are TRBV10-1 and TRBJ2-2; a weak D match, TRBD1 (6 bases). The CDR3 runs to 13 residues. V was shortened by 6 bases and J by 6 bases, with 11 bases between the two germline ends. CDR1 WNHNN and CDR2 SYGVQD come from the germline V gene (reference sequence). The CDR3 DNA reads TGCGCCAGCAGCAACAGGGACGCCGGGGAGCTGTTTTTT. This encodes CASSNRDAGELFF.

Turning to this clonotype: A far larger clone is off by one base, so a read error is likely. DNA of the CDR3: TGTGCCGGCAGTGTAACATCCCGTCTAGTTTTCTTT. Translating it yields CAGSVTSRLVFF. This chain joins TRBV7-3 and TRBJ1-1, with unresolved D. CDR1 and CDR2 from the germline V gene are SGHTA and FQGTGA. This CDR3 has 12 amino acids.

J is TRBJ1-1 and V is TRBV13; D gene unclear. CDR1 and CDR2 from the germline V gene are PRHDT and FYEKMQ (reference sequence). Trimming cost V 3 bases and J 5 bases, with 13 bases left between them. The length of the CDR3 is 14 residues. The CDR3 spells CASSLGDRQTEAFF. CDR3 DNA: TGTGCCAGCAGCTTGGGTGACCGTCAGACTGAAGCTTTCTTT.